This T cell receptor beta chain emerged from a study of T cell responses to AZD1222 COVID-19 vaccine (dated by TCRdb to 2020 to 2022). Notes on the research overall: AZD1222 recipients with second doses at about 4 weeks or about 12 weeks were pooled, because spike-specific TCR depth and breadth did not differ between schedules. TCR sequencing covered roughly 230 trial participants: roughly 200 given two doses of AZD1222 and 26 given two doses of MenACWY control vaccine. Trial participants were enrolled by age into subgroups of 18-55, 56-69 and 70-plus years, and approximately 150, 30 and 60 TCR-sequenced participants, respectively, were included in these subgroups. What the research found in general, with its limitations: No day 14 peak-response samples were available, so repertoires were characterized only after the peak T cell response. After two AZD1222 doses, both the breadth and the depth of spike-specific TCRs were significantly higher than at day 0 and than in MenACWY recipients. The vaccine-associated CD4 TCRs covered the entire spike protein, and the dominant responses fell in regions 160-218 and 743-854. In the small 56-69-year group, the increase in depth fell short of significance, most likely because of low power. Only a handful of AZD1222 recipients were SARS-CoV-2 seropositive at baseline, limiting conclusions about previously exposed vaccinees. Participants were mostly white British and included more females than males, and it was suggested by the authors that clonal diversity may have been underestimated. Epitopes outside the regions mutated in the B.1.351 and B.1.1.7 variants were reportedly recognized by nearly half of the unique spike-specific TCRs.

At the junction V is shortened by 6 bases and J by 4 bases, with 15 bases in between. As encoded in the germline V gene, CDR1 is SNHLY while CDR2 is FYNNEI. The CDR3 contains 14 residues, cysteine and phenylalanine counted. The only DNA kept is the CDR3, 42 bases in frame from the first base. The CDR3 regions of human TCRbeta chains were analyzed by immunosequencing. The original methods were these. Repertoire TCRs were checked for matches against a reference library of SARS-CoV-2-specific TCRs that had been generated using the MIRA antigen-specificity platform. Breadth meant the fraction of unique TCRs that were SARS-CoV-2-associated, whereas depth meant the fraction of total T cells that were SARS-CoV-2-associated. Using the MIRA data, each spike-specific TCR was assigned both to the spike region to which the TCR was reactive and to a CD4 or CD8 class. Log10-transformed breadth and depth values were compared by one-way ANOVA with Sidak's multiple comparisons tests. The clones in this table, taken by TCRdb from immuneACCESS, are in-frame only. Not every clone is retained; where verified, under half of the shortfall comes from an unresolved V gene, and the cause of the rest is unknown. Clonal size and the V and J genes are those of that table, whereas D and trimming came from the DNA. Counted in this sample were fewer than 200,000 clones; around 94% of them appeared once. Of the sample, about 10% falls within the top ten clones.

The intended sense of this specimen's time point label: baseline before first vaccination. Vaccinee samples were obtained from the UK trials COV001 and COV002, which included a single-blind randomized controlled phase 2/3 trial of AZD1222 (ChAdOx1 nCoV-19) in healthy adults. Trial participant PBMC samples were collected at day 0 and day 28 after the second dose for TCRbeta chain sequencing. Details on this clone: Its binding antigen is unknown. Within one base of it there is no much larger clone, and no base qualities were kept.

The sequence derives from an adult in good health. Rearrangement joined TRBV2 to TRBJ1-2, with TRBD1 perhaps the D gene, on 6 matching bases. The sequencing here drew on peripheral blood, taken on day 0 of AZD1222 vaccination. The CDR3 loop reads CASREQGPLYGYTF. The DNA sequence is TGTGCCAGCAGAGAACAGGGTCCTCTCTATGGCTACACCTTC.